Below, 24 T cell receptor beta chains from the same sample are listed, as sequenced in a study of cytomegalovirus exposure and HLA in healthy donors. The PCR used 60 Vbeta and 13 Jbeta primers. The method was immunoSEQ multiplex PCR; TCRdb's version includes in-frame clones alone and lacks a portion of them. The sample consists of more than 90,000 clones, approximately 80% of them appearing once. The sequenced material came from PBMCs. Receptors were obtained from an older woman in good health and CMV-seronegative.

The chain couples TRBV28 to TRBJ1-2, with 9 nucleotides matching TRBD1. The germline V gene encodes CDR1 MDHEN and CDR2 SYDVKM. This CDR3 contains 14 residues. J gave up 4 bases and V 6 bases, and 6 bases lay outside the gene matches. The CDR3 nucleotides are TGTGCCAGCAGGGACAGGGGAGGGGTCTATGGCTACACCTTC. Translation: CASRDRGGVYGYTF.

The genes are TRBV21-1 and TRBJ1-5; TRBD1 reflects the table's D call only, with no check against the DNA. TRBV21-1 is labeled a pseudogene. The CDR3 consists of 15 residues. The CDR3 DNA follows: TGTGCCAGCAGTCGACAGGGGCCTAGCAATCAGCCCCAGCATTTT. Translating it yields CASSRQGPSNQPQHF.

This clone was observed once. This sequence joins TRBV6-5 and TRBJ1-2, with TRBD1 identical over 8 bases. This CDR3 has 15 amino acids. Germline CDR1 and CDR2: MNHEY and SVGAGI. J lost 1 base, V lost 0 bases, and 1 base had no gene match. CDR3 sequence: CASSYSRGHNYGYTF. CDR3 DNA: TGTGCCAGCAGTTACTCCAGGGGGCATAACTATGGCTACACCTTC.

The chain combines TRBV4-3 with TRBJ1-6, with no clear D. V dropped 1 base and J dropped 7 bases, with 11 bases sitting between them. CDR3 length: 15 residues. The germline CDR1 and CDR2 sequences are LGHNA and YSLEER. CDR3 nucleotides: TGCGCCAGCAGCCAAGCGGATATGAGGAATTCACCCCTCCACTTT. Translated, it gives CASSQADMRNSPLHF.

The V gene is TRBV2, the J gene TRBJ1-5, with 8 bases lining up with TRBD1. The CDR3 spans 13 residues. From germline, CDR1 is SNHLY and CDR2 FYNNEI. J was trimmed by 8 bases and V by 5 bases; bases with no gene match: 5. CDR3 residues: CASSIGQGEPQHF. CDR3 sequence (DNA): TGTGCCAGCAGTATTGGACAGGGAGAGCCCCAGCATTTT.

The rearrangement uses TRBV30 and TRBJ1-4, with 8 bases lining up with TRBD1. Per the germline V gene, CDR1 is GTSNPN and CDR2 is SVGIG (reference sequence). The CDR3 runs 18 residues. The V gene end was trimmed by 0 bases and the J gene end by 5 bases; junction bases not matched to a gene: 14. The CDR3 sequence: CAWSVSQGAVKENEKLFF. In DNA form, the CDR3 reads TGTGCCTGGAGTGTAAGCCAGGGGGCGGTGAAGGAAAATGAAAAACTGTTTTTT.

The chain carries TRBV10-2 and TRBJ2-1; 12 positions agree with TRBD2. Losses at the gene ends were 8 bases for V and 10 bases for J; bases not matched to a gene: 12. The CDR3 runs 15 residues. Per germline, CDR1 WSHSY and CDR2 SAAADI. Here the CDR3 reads CASRIGLAGYPEQFF. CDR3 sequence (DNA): TGCGCCAGCCGGATCGGACTAGCGGGATACCCGGAGCAGTTCTTC.

The CDR3 region is CASSLLRDSHYEQYF. DNA for the CDR3: TGTGCCAGCAGTTTACTCCGGGACTCACACTACGAGCAGTACTTC. The gene calls are TRBV28 and TRBJ2-7, with D maybe TRBD2 (6 bases). The V end lost 2 bases, the J end lost 3 bases, and 14 bases lay between the germline ends. CDR1 is MDHEN, CDR2 SYDVKM, per germline. This CDR3 contains 15 residues.

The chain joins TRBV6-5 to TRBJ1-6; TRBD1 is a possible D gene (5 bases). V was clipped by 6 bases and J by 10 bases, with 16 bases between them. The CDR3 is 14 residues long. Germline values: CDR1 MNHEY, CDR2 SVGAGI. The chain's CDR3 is CASSSQGIGSPLHF. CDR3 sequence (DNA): TGTGCCAGCAGCTCGCAGGGAATCGGCTCACCCCTCCACTTT.

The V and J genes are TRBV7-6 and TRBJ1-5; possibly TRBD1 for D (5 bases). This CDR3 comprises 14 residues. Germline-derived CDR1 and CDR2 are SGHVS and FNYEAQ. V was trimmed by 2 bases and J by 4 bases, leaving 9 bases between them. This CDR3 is CASSLSGENQPQHF. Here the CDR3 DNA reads TGTGCCAGCAGCTTATCGGGGGAGAATCAGCCCCAGCATTTT.

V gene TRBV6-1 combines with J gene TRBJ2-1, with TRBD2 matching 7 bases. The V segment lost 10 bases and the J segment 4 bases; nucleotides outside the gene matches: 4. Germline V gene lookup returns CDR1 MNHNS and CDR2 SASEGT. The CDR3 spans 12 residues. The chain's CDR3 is CATQRGYNEQFF. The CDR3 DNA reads TGTGCCACCCAGCGGGGTTACAATGAGCAGTTCTTC.

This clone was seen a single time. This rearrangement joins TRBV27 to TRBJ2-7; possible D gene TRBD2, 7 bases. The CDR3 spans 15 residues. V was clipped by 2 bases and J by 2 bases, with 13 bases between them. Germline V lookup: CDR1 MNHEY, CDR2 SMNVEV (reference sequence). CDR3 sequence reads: CASSLKGGGPYEQYF. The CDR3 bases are TGTGCCAGCAGTTTAAAGGGCGGGGGCCCCTACGAGCAGTACTTC.

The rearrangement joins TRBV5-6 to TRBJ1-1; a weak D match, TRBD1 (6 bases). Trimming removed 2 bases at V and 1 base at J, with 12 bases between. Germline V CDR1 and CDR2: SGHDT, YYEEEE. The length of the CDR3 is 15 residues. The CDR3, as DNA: TGTGCCAGCAGCTTTACAGGGATAAGGAACACTGAAGCTTTCTTT. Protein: CASSFTGIRNTEAFF.

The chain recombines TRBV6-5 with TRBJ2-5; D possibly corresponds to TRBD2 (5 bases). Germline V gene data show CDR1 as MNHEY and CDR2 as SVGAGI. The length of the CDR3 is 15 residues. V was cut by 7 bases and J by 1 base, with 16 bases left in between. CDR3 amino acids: CASTTSTGSQETQYF. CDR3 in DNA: TGTGCCAGCACGACTTCAACGGGGAGCCAAGAGACCCAGTACTTC.

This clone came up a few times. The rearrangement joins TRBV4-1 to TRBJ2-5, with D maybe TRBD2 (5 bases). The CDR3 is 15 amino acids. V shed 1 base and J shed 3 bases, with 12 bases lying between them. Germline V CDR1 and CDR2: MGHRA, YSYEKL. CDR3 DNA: TGCGCCAGCAGCCAAGGGCCAGCGAGGGAAGAGACCCAGTACTTC. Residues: CASSQGPAREETQYF.

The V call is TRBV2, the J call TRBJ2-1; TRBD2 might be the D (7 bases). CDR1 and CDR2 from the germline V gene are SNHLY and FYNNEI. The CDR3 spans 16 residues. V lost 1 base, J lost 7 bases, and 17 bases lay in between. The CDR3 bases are TGTGCCAGCAGTGAAGGGGGGGGCGATTGGCGGAATGAGCAGTTCTTC. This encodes CASSEGGGDWRNEQFF.

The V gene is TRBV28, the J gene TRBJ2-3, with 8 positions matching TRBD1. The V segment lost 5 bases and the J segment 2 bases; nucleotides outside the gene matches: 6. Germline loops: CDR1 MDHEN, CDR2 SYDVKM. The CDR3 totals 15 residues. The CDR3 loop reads CASSLTTGATDTQYF. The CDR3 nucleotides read TGTGCCAGCAGTCTTACGACAGGGGCCACAGATACGCAGTATTTT.

The CDR3 here is CASSGGQGGQETQYF. The CDR3 DNA follows: TGTGCCAGCAGTGGGGGACAGGGTGGACAAGAGACCCAGTACTTC. The gene calls are TRBV6-1 and TRBJ2-5, with TRBD1 matching 9 bases. Germline assignment: CDR1 MNHNS and CDR2 SASEGT. Trimming cost V 4 bases and J 2 bases; bases outside gene matches: 5. This CDR3 contains 15 residues.

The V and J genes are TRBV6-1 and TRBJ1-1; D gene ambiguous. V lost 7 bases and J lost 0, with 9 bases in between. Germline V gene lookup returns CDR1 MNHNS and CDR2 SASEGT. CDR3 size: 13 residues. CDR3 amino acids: CASKLGLNTEAFF. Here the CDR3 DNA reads TGTGCCAGCAAGTTGGGCCTGAACACTGAAGCTTTCTTT.

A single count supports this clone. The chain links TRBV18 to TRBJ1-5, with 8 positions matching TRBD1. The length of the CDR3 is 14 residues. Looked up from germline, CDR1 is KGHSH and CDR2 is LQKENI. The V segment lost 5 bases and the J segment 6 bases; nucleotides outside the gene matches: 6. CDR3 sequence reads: CASSGQGTTQPQHF. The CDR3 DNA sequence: TGTGCCAGCTCAGGACAGGGTACGACTCAGCCCCAGCATTTT.

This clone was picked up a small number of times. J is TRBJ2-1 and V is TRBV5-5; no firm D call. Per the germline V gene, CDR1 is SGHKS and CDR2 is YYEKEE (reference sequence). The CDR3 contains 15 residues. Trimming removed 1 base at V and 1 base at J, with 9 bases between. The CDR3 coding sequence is TGTGCCAGCAGCTTGTACTCAGGTTCCTACAATGAGCAGTTCTTC. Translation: CASSLYSGSYNEQFF.

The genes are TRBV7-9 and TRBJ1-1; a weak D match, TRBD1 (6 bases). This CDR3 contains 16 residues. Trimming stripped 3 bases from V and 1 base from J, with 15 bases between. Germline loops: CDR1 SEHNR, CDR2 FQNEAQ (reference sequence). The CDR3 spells CASSFLRGAGNTEAFF. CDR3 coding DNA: TGTGCCAGCAGCTTCCTCCGGGGGGCCGGGAACACTGAAGCTTTCTTT.

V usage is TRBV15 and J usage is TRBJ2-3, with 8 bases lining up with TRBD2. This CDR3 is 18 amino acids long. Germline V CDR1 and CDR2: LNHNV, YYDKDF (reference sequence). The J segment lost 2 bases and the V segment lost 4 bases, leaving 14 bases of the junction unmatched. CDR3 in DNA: TGTGCCACCAGCATAGCGGGGACCAAGGGCCGATACACAGATACGCAGTATTTT. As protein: CATSIAGTKGRYTDTQYF.

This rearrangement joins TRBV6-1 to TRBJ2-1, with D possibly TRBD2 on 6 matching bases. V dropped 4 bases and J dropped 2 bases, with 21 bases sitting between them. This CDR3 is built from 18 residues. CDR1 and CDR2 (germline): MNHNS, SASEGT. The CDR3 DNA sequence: TGTGCCAGCAGTGGTCCGGGGAGCGGAGGGAGTACCTACAATGAGCAGTTCTTC. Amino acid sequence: CASSGPGSGGSTYNEQFF.